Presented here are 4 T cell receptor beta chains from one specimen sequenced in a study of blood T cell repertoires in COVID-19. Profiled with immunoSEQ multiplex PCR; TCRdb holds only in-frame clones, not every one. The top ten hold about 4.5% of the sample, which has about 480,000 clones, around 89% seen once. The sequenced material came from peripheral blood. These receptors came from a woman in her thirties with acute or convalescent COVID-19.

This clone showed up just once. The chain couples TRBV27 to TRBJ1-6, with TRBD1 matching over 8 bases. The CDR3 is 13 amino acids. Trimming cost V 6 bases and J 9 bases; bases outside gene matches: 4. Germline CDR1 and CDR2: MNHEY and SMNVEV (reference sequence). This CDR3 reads CASRRDRISPLHF. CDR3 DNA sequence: TGTGCCAGCAGACGGGACAGGATTTCACCCCTCCACTTT.

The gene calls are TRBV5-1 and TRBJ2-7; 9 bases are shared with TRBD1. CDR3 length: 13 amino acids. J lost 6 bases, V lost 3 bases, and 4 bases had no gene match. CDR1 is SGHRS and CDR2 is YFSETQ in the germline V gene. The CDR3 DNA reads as TGCGCCAGCAGCTCGGGACAGGGAATCGAGCAGTACTTC. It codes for CASSSGQGIEQYF.

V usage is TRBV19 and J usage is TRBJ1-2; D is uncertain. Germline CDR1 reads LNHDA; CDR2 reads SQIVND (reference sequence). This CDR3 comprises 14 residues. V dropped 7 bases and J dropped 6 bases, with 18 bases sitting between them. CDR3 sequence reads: CASNRGGREDGYTF. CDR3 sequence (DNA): TGTGCCAGTAATCGGGGAGGAAGGGAAGATGGCTACACCTTC.

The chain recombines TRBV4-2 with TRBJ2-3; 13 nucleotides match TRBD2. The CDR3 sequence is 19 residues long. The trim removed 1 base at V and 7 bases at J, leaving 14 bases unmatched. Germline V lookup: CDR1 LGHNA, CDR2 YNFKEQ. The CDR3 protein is CASSQGRLAGGSVGYTQYF. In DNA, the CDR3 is TGTGCCAGCAGCCAAGGGAGACTAGCGGGGGGCTCGGTGGGATATACGCAGTATTTT.